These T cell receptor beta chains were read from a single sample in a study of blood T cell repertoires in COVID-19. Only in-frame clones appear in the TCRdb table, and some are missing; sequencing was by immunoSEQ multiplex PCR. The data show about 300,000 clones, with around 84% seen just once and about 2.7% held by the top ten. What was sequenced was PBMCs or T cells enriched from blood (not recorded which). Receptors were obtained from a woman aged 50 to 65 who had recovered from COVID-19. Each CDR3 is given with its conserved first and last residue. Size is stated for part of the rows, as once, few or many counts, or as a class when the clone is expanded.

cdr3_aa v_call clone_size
CASTEGLAGGQETQYF TRBV19 NA
CASSLDGLAASYEQYF TRBV5-1 NA
CASSQERASRDEQYF TRBV4-3 NA
CASSYRGLSNQPQHF TRBV6-2/TRBV6-3 NA
CASRSGGPKETQYF TRBV28 once
CASSSGRGGRTDTQYF TRBV7-9 NA
CASSLETGSNEKLFF TRBV28 NA
CASSPGSSGDSPLHF TRBV28 NA
CASSQASLAATPQNEQFF TRBV4-2 NA
CASSLLGQTSNIQYF TRBV7-9 NA
CASSYLPGSSYNEQFF TRBV6-5 NA
CASSLGSGTWGRRGANVLTF TRBV5-1 NA
CASNSGGLNQPQHF TRBV2 NA
CASSLPGFNQPQHF TRBV7-2 NA
CASSENSGVGQETQYF TRBV2 NA
CASSLDRASGNQPQHF TRBV27 NA
CASSSGKGLGYTF TRBV7-2 NA
CASSLVTAGNNEQFF TRBV7-2 NA
CASTPGGAKSQPQHF TRBV28 NA
CASSGGTQYNEQFF TRBV5-1 NA
CAISEGTVLTDTQYF TRBV10-3 once
CASSPRQRSGNTIYF TRBV9 NA